This T cell receptor (beta chain) appears in the sequencing data of a study of blood T cell repertoires in COVID-19. Study context: Material from acute and convalescent COVID-19 was sourced from the United States, Italy and Spain.

Data came from immunoSEQ multiplex PCR; TCRdb stores just in-frame clones and leaves some out. The profile shows 320,000 or so clones, around 84% of them singletons. The CDR3 spans 15 residues. The germline V gene has CDR1 MDHEN and CDR2 SYDVKM. V shed 6 bases and J 6 bases; nucleotides not matched to a gene: 7. The sample taken for sequencing was PBMCs or T cells enriched from blood (not recorded which). This sequence joins TRBV28 and TRBJ1-5, with 11 bases lining up with TRBD1. The source of this sequence is a woman aged 25 to 39 who had been exposed to COVID-19. The CDR3 sequence is CASRPRDRGGQPQHF. The CDR3 region has the DNA TGTGCCAGCAGGCCCCGGGACAGGGGGGGTCAGCCCCAGCATTTT.